The rows below give T cell receptor beta chains drawn from one sample of a study of blood T cell repertoires in COVID-19. Here immunoSEQ multiplex PCR was the method, and the copy in TCRdb shows in-frame clones only, minus some. In the table there are hundreds of thousands of clones, around nine tenths of which are singletons. Sample: peripheral blood. The receptor source for this set is an older woman who had recovered from COVID-19. CDR3s leave out the opening cysteine and the closing phenylalanine or tryptophan. The order of the fields is V gene, CDR3 protein.

v_call: TRBV6-5; cdr3_aa: GGRGQSNTGELF
v_call: TRBV28; cdr3_aa: ASSFSQGYGELF
v_call: TRBV5-4; cdr3_aa: ASSYDRGPVEAF
v_call: TRBV3-1/TRBV3-2; cdr3_aa: ASSQSRTGVTRETQY
v_call: TRBV4-3; cdr3_aa: ASSQVTVRGGSTDTQY
v_call: TRBV27; cdr3_aa: ASSFRRVSYEQY
v_call: TRBV1; cdr3_aa: TSSQEPVTIPTEAF
v_call: TRBV28; cdr3_aa: ASSSGQRNGYT
v_call: TRBV19; cdr3_aa: ASSSQGGPYEQY
v_call: TRBV6-1; cdr3_aa: ASSEGRRQHYGYT
v_call: TRBV5-1; cdr3_aa: ASFISQGSDTQY
v_call: TRBV29-1; cdr3_aa: SVVLWGDGSSYEQY
v_call: TRBV5-4; cdr3_aa: ASSLSGVLYEQY
v_call: TRBV19; cdr3_aa: ASSTGQFAYGYT
v_call: TRBV3-1/TRBV3-2; cdr3_aa: ASGDRSSYEQY
v_call: TRBV19; cdr3_aa: ASSDQDRTYNSPLH
v_call: TRBV6-6; cdr3_aa: ASRTPADKYGYT
v_call: TRBV7-9; cdr3_aa: ASSPSTGSGNTIY
v_call: TRBV5-6; cdr3_aa: ASSLAGIEGYT
v_call: TRBV5-1; cdr3_aa: ASSFDPGLAKETQY
v_call: TRBV9; cdr3_aa: ASSVETGGFYEQY
v_call: TRBV7-3; cdr3_aa: ASSLRANTEAF
v_call: TRBV3-1/TRBV3-2; cdr3_aa: ASSQLAGYEQY
v_call: TRBV5-6; cdr3_aa: ASSVTDRAGYT
v_call: TRBV6-5; cdr3_aa: ASSTGGDYGYT
v_call: TRBV28; cdr3_aa: ASSLLGQGIVQPQH
v_call: TRBV9; cdr3_aa: ASSVVGGGYNEQF
v_call: TRBV6-5; cdr3_aa: ASTPGGADTQY
v_call: TRBV5-1; cdr3_aa: ASSWGTTNTEAF
v_call: TRBV29-1; cdr3_aa: SAPTGSSYGYT
v_call: TRBV7-3; cdr3_aa: ASSPYKNTEAF
v_call: TRBV28; cdr3_aa: ASSLPPSGYQPQH
v_call: TRBV7-8; cdr3_aa: ASSLRGSGNTIY
v_call: TRBV7-2; cdr3_aa: ASSLIRLADSPLH
v_call: TRBV9; cdr3_aa: ASSPLRGGYT
v_call: TRBV5-1; cdr3_aa: ASSLTGTGGQPQH
v_call: TRBV27; cdr3_aa: ASSLLGTGEGGELF
v_call: TRBV5-4; cdr3_aa: ASVDERVNYGYT
v_call: TRBV5-1; cdr3_aa: ASSPRGTGGVWQETQY
v_call: TRBV19; cdr3_aa: ASSFQFTGELF
v_call: TRBV7-8; cdr3_aa: ASSLVISGPLGGEAKNIQY
v_call: TRBV19; cdr3_aa: ASIEGDRGNSEAF
v_call: TRBV15; cdr3_aa: ATSAALAGKYEQY
v_call: TRBV28; cdr3_aa: ASSLHRDNSPLH
v_call: TRBV15; cdr3_aa: ATSRGGQGEDEQY
v_call: TRBV6-1; cdr3_aa: ASSGEQGIVGSPLH
v_call: TRBV7-2; cdr3_aa: ASSLTGTLYGYT
v_call: TRBV19; cdr3_aa: ASSMLRGMVKNEQF
v_call: TRBV4-3; cdr3_aa: ASSQGTGPYGGNTIY
v_call: TRBV19; cdr3_aa: ASSIGGRGFTGELF
v_call: TRBV7-8; cdr3_aa: ASRPQGRGGYT
v_call: TRBV10-1; cdr3_aa: ASRDRENEKLF
v_call: TRBV7-2; cdr3_aa: ASSSYSGGAAYEQY
v_call: TRBV7-8; cdr3_aa: ASSLLQGYSPLH